These T cell receptor beta chains were read from a single sample in a study of T-cell reconstitution after alpha-beta-depleted transplantation in children. Each CDR3 protein is one row after TCRdb ran MiXCR on the PCR reads. This table has about half a million distinct CDR3 sequences, around 12% appearing once. The source was PBMCs from the stem cell graft donor, collected from the stem cell graft. These receptors were collected from a human donor who donated a stem cell graft to a child with combined immunodeficiency. Both conserved end residues are part of each CDR3. The D gene is left open where the match is weak. Not every row has a clone size; where given, it reads once, few, many or a size class.

D gene: -; clone size: few; V gene: TRBV7-2; J gene: TRBJ2-1; CDR3 protein: CASTYTTSSNNEQFF; CDR3 DNA: TGTGCCAGCACCTATACAACTAGCAGTAACAATGAGCAGTTCTTC
D gene: -; clone size: many; V gene: TRBV15; J gene: TRBJ2-3; CDR3 protein: CATSTSIPDTQYF; CDR3 DNA: TGTGCCACCAGCACTAGCATTCCAGATACGCAGTATTTT
D gene: TRBD1; clone size: few; V gene: TRBV12-3/TRBV12-4; J gene: TRBJ2-7; CDR3 protein: CASSLFGTAEQYF; CDR3 DNA: TGTGCCAGCAGTTTATTTGGGACAGCCGAGCAGTACTTC
D gene: -; clone size: -; V gene: TRBV29-1; J gene: TRBJ1-2; CDR3 protein: CSVESIGPYGYTF; CDR3 DNA: TGCAGCGTTGAATCCATAGGGCCCTATGGCTACACCTTC
D gene: TRBD1; clone size: many; V gene: TRBV5-1; J gene: TRBJ2-3; CDR3 protein: CASSLEGTGHPGADTQYF; CDR3 DNA: TGCGCCAGCAGCTTGGAAGGGACAGGGCACCCTGGGGCAGATACGCAGTATTTT
D gene: -; clone size: many; V gene: TRBV5-1; J gene: TRBJ2-7; CDR3 protein: CASSLGLEGEQYF; CDR3 DNA: TGCGCCAGCAGCTTGGGACTGGAAGGCGAGCAGTACTTC
D gene: -; clone size: -; V gene: TRBV20-1; J gene: TRBJ1-2; CDR3 protein: CSARFPGDNGYTF; CDR3 DNA: TGCAGTGCTAGATTTCCAGGGGATAATGGCTACACCTTC
D gene: -; clone size: -; V gene: TRBV20-1; J gene: TRBJ2-7; CDR3 protein: CSASDDSYEQYF; CDR3 DNA: TGCAGTGCTAGCGATGACTCCTACGAGCAGTACTTC
D gene: TRBD2; clone size: few; V gene: TRBV27; J gene: TRBJ2-3; CDR3 protein: CASRVTGTSGRVVTDTQYF; CDR3 DNA: TGTGCCAGCCGAGTAACCGGGACTAGCGGGAGAGTGGTTACAGATACGCAGTATTTT
D gene: TRBD2; clone size: -; V gene: TRBV11-2; J gene: TRBJ2-5; CDR3 protein: CASSGSGLARETQYF; CDR3 DNA: TGTGCCAGCAGCGGATCAGGACTAGCGCGAGAGACCCAGTACTTC
D gene: TRBD1; clone size: many; V gene: TRBV18; J gene: TRBJ1-2; CDR3 protein: CASSFTGTGINYGYTF; CDR3 DNA: TGTGCCAGCTCATTCACCGGGACAGGGATAAACTATGGCTACACCTTC
D gene: TRBD2; clone size: -; V gene: TRBV12-3/TRBV12-4; J gene: TRBJ2-1; CDR3 protein: CASSFPSGGSTNEQFF; CDR3 DNA: TGTGCCAGCAGTTTCCCAAGCGGGGGCTCGACCAATGAGCAGTTCTTC
D gene: -; clone size: -; V gene: TRBV5-1; J gene: TRBJ1-6; CDR3 protein: CASAEGELISPLHF; CDR3 DNA: TGCGCCAGCGCTGAGGGGGAACTGATTTCACCCCTCCACTTT
D gene: -; clone size: many; V gene: TRBV7-3; J gene: TRBJ2-5; CDR3 protein: CASSLIGWAPIQYF; CDR3 DNA: TGTGCCAGCAGCTTAATTGGATGGGCCCCGATCCAGTACTTC
D gene: TRBD1; clone size: few; V gene: TRBV5-6; J gene: TRBJ2-7; CDR3 protein: CASTLVEGQGFYEQYF; CDR3 DNA: TGTGCCAGCACCTTGGTGGAGGGACAGGGTTTTTACGAGCAGTACTTC
D gene: -; clone size: many; V gene: TRBV27; J gene: TRBJ2-7; CDR3 protein: CASRIAGQTYEQYF; CDR3 DNA: TGTGCCAGCAGAATTGCGGGACAGACCTACGAGCAGTACTTC
D gene: -; clone size: -; V gene: TRBV6-2/TRBV6-3; J gene: TRBJ2-3; CDR3 protein: CASNAYTDTQYF; CDR3 DNA: TGTGCCAGCAACGCCTACACAGATACGCAGTATTTT
D gene: TRBD1; clone size: many; V gene: TRBV29-1; J gene: TRBJ2-1; CDR3 protein: CSVDQTRQGWNEQFF; CDR3 DNA: TGCAGCGTTGACCAAACCCGACAGGGGTGGAATGAGCAGTTCTTC
D gene: -; clone size: -; V gene: TRBV12-2; J gene: TRBJ2-7; CDR3 protein: CASRSIGRIPNTQEQYF; CDR3 DNA: TGTGCAAGTCGCTCCATCGGGAGGATTCCTAATACCCAGGAGCAGTACTTC
D gene: TRBD2; clone size: -; V gene: TRBV20-1; J gene: TRBJ2-3; CDR3 protein: CSASGALAGVTDTQYF; CDR3 DNA: TGCAGTGCTAGCGGAGCCCTAGCGGGGGTGACAGATACGCAGTATTTT
D gene: -; clone size: many; V gene: TRBV3-1; J gene: TRBJ1-1; CDR3 protein: CASSQVPGTEAFF; CDR3 DNA: TGCGCCAGCAGCCAAGTTCCCGGGACTGAAGCTTTCTTT
D gene: -; clone size: -; V gene: TRBV15; J gene: TRBJ2-3; CDR3 protein: CATSRALGGGDTQYF; CDR3 DNA: TGTGCCACCAGCAGAGCTCTCGGTGGGGGAGATACGCAGTATTTT
D gene: TRBD1; clone size: -; V gene: TRBV7-9; J gene: TRBJ1-2; CDR3 protein: CASSIGQGPTF; CDR3 DNA: TGTGCCAGCAGCATCGGACAGGGCCCGACCTTC
D gene: -; clone size: -; V gene: TRBV5-8; J gene: TRBJ2-6; CDR3 protein: CASSFRYSGANVLTF; CDR3 DNA: TGTGCCAGCAGCTTCCGGTACTCTGGGGCCAACGTCCTGACTTTC
D gene: -; clone size: -; V gene: TRBV10-3; J gene: TRBJ2-1; CDR3 protein: CAITKGGAVLYNEQFF; CDR3 DNA: TGTGCCATCACTAAAGGCGGGGCCGTACTCTACAATGAGCAGTTCTTC
D gene: -; clone size: -; V gene: TRBV20-1; J gene: TRBJ2-1; CDR3 protein: CSARAGRASYNEQFF; CDR3 DNA: TGCAGTGCTAGGGCGGGGCGGGCATCCTACAATGAGCAGTTCTTC